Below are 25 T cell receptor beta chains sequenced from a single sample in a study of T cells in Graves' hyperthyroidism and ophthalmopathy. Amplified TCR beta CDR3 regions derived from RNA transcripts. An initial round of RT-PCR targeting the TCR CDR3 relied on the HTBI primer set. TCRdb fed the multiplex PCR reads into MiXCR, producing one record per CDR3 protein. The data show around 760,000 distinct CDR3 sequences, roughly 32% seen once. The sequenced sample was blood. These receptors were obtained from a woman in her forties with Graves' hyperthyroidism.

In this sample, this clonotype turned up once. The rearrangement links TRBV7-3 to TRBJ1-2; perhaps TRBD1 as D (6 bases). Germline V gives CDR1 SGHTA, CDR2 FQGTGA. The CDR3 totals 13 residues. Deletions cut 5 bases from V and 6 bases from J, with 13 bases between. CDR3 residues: CASSNSGVDGYTF. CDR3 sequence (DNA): TGTGCCAGCAGCAACTCAGGGGTGGATGGCTACACCTTC. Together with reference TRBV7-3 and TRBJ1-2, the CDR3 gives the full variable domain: GAGVSQTPSNKVTEKGKYVELRCDPISGHTALYWYRQSLGQGPEFLIYFQGTGAADDSGLPNDRFFAVRPEGSVSTLKIQRTERGDSAVYLCASSNSGVDGYTFGSGTRLTVV.

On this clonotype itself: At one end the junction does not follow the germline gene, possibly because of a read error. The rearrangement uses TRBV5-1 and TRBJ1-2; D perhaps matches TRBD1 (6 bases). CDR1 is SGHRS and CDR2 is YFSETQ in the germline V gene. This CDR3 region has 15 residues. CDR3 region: CASSLVGQMIYGYTF. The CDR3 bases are TGTGCCAGCAGCTTGGTTGGACAGATGATCTATGGCTACACCTTC.

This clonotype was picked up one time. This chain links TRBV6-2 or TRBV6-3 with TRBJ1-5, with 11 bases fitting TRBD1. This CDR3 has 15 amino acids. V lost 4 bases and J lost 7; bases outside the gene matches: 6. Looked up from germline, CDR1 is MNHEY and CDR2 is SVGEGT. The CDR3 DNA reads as TGTGCCAGCAGTTGGACAGGGGGCGCGGGGCAGCCCCAGCATTTT. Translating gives CASSWTGGAGQPQHF.

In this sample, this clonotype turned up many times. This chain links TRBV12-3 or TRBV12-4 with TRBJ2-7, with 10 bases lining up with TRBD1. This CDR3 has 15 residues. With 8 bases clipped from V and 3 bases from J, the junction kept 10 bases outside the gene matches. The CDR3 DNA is TGTGCCAGCGGTGATTGGGGACAGGGGCGCTACGAGCAGTACTTC. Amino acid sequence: CASGDWGQGRYEQYF.

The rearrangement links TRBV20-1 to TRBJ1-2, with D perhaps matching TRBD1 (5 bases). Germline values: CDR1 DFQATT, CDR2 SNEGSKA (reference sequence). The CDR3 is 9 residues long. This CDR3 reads CRGDYGYTF. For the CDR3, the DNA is TGCAGGGGGGACTATGGCTACACCTTC.

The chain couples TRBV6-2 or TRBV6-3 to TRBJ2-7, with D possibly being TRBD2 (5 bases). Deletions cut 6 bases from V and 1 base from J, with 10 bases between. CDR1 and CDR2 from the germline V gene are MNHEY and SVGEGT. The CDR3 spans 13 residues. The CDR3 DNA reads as TGTGCCAGCAGGGGCTGGGAGTCCTACGAGCAGTACTTC. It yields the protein CASRGWESYEQYF.

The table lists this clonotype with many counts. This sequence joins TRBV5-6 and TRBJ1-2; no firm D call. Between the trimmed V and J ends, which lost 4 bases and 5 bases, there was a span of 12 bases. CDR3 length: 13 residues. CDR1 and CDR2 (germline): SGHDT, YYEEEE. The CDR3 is CASSLEEGYGYTF. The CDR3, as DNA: TGTGCCAGCAGCCTCGAAGAAGGGTATGGCTACACCTTC.

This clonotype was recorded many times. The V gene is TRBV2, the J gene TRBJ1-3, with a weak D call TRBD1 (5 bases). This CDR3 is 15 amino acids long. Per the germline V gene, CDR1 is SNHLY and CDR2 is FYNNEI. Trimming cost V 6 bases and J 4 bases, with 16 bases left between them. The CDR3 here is CASSPRDSYGNTIYF. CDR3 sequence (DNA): TGTGCCAGCAGCCCGAGGGACTCCTACGGAAACACCATATATTTT. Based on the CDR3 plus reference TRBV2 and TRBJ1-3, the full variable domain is EPEVTQTPSHQVTQMGQEVILRCVPISNHLYFYWYRQILGQKVEFLVSFYNNEISEKSEIFDDQFSVERPDGSNFTLKIRSTKLEDSAMYFCASSPRDSYGNTIYFGEGSWLTVV.

This CDR3 is CASSHETGHQPQHF. In DNA form, the CDR3 reads TGTGCCAGCAGCCATGAGACGGGTCATCAGCCCCAGCATTTT. This chain joins TRBV3-2 and TRBJ1-5. TRBV3-2 is shown as a pseudogene. The CDR3 length is 14 residues.

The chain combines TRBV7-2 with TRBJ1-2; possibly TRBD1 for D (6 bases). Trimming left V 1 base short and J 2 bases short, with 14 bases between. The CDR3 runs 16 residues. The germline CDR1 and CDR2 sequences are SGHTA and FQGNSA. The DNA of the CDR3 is TGTGCCAGCAGCTTAGGTACCGGGACATACAACTATGGCTACACCTTC. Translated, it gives CASSLGTGTYNYGYTF.

Here the CDR3 reads CASSATVGLYGYTF. The CDR3 DNA is TGTGCCAGCAGCGCCACGGTGGGACTCTATGGCTACACCTTC. V gene TRBV7-4 combines with J gene TRBJ1-2; D may be TRBD1 (5 bases). Germline CDR1 and CDR2: SGHVT and SQSDAQ. The CDR3 is made up of 14 amino acids. V lost 5 bases and J 4 bases, leaving 14 bases between the germline ends.

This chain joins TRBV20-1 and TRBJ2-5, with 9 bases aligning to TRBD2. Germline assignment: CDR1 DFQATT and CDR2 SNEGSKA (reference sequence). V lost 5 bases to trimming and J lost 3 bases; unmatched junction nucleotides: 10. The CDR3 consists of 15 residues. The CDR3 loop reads CSAAQGLAGKETQYF. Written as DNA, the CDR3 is TGCAGTGCTGCCCAGGGGCTAGCGGGGAAAGAGACCCAGTACTTC.

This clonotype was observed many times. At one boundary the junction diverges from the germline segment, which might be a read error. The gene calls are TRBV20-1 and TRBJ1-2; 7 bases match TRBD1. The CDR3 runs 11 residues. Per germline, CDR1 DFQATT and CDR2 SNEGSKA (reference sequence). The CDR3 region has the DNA TGCAGTGCTCCCCTCCCGGGACAGCTGAACTTC. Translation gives CSAPLPGQLNF.

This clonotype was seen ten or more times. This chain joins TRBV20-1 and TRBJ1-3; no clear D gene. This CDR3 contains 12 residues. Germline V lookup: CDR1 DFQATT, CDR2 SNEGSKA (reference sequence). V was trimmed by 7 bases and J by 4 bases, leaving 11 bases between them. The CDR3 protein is CSVAGLGNTIYF. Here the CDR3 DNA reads TGCAGTGTGGCGGGCTTAGGAAACACCATATATTTT.

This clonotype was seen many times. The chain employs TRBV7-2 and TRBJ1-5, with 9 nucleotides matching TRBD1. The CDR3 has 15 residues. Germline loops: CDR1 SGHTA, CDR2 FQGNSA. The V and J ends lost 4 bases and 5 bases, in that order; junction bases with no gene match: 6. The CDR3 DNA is TGTGCCAGCAGCTCCCCAGACAGGGGGGATCAGCCCCAGCATTTT. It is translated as CASSSPDRGDQPQHF.

Written as DNA, the CDR3 is TGCAGCGCAGCGGGAGGGCCTTTCGGAGATACGCAGTATTTT. Its translation is CSAAGGPFGDTQYF. V usage is TRBV29-1 and J usage is TRBJ2-3, with TRBD2 identical over 10 bases. The CDR3 loop spans 14 amino acids. Losses at the gene ends were 7 bases for V and 5 bases for J; bases not matched to a gene: 9. Germline CDR1 reads SQVTM; CDR2 reads ANQGSEA.

CDR3 amino acids: CASTISHGGYGYTF. Here the CDR3 DNA reads TGTGCCAGCACCATTTCCCACGGTGGCTATGGCTACACCTTC. The V gene is TRBV12-3 or TRBV12-4, the J gene TRBJ1-2; no clear D gene. The V and J ends lost 7 bases and 4 bases respectively, with 16 bases between them. This CDR3 contains 14 residues.

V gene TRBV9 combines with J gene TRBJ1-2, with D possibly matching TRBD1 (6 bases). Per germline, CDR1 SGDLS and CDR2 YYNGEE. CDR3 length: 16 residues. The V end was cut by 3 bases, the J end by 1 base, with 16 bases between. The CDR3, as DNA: TGTGCCAGCAGCGCCCTCCAGACAGGAATTAACTATGGCTACACCTTC. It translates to CASSALQTGINYGYTF.

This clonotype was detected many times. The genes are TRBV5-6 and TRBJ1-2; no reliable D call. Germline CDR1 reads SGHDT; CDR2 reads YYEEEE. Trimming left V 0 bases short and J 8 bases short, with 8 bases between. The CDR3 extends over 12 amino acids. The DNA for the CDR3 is TGTGCCAGCAGCTTGGACTCAGAGGGCTACACCTTC. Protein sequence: CASSLDSEGYTF.

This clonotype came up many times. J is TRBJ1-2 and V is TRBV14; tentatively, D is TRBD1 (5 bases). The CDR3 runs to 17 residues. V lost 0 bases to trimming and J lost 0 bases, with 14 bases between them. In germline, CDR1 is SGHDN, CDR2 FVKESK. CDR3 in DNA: TGTGCCAGCAGCCAAGATATTGGGCGGGACGCTAACTATGGCTACACCTTC. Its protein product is CASSQDIGRDANYGYTF. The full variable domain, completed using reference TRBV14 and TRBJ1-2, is EAGVTQFPSHSVIEKGQTVTLRCDPISGHDNLYWYRRVMGKEIKFLLHFVKESKQDESGMPNNRFLAERTGGTYSTLKVQPAELEDSGVYFCASSQDIGRDANYGYTFGSGTRLTVV.

CDR3 in amino acids: CASSPEGVNSNQPQHF. The CDR3 nucleotides are TGTGCCAGCTCACCAGAGGGAGTTAATAGCAATCAGCCCCAGCATTTT. The chain links TRBV7-8 to TRBJ1-5; D remains unclear. V lost 8 bases and J 0 bases, leaving 17 bases between the germline ends. Germline V lookup: CDR1 SGHVS, CDR2 FQNEAQ. The CDR3 length is 16 residues.

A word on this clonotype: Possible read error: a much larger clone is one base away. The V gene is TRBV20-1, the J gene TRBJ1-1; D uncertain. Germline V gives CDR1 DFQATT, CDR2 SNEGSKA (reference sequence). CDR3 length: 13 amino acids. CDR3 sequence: CSARMMVNTEASF. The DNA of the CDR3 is TGCAGTGCTAGAATGATGGTGAACACTGAAGCTTCCTTT.

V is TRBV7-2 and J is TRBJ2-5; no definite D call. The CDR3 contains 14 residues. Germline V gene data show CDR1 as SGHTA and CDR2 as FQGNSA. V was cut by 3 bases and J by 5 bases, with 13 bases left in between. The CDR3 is CASSLALWLETQYF. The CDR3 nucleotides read TGTGCCAGCAGCTTGGCGCTATGGTTGGAGACCCAGTACTTC. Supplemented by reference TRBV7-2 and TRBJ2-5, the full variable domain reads GAGVSQSPSNKVTEKGKDVELRCDPISGHTALYWYRQSLGQGLEFLIYFQGNSAPDKSGLPSDRFSAERTGGSVSTLTIQRTQQEDSAVYLCASSLALWLETQYFGPGTRLLVL.

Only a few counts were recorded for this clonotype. CDR3 region: CASSYGWAYQPQHF. The CDR3 bases are TGTGCCAGCAGTTACGGTTGGGCGTATCAGCCCCAGCATTTT. The J gene is TRBJ1-5, the V gene TRBV6-5; D is ambiguous. This CDR3 region has 14 residues. Germline V lookup: CDR1 MNHEY, CDR2 SVGAGI. Trimming cost V 2 bases and J 5 bases, with 10 bases left between them.

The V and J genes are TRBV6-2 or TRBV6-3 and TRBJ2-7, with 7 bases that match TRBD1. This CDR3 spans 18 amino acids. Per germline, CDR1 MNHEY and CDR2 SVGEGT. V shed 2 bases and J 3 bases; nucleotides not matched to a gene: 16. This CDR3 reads CASSYPSVPRTGLYEQYF. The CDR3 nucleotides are TGTGCCAGCAGTTACCCTTCTGTTCCCCGGACAGGCCTCTACGAGCAGTACTTC.